This T cell receptor (beta chain) derives from a study of control samples from healthy donors and cancer patients. Produced via immunoSEQ multiplex PCR; TCRdb's table is partial and in-frame only. The profile shows about 410,000 clones, 80% to 95% of them singletons. Germline V lookup: CDR1 SGHTA, CDR2 FQGNSA. Trimming shortened V by 5 bases and J by 3 bases, and 22 bases separated the two germline ends. The CDR3 has 17 amino acids. The gene calls are TRBV7-2 and TRBJ1-1; weak D call: TRBD1 (5 bases). The clonotype comes from a man aged 35-49 years with head and neck cancer. Sequencing was performed on PBMCs. The CDR3 reads CASSPKSQGRGDTEAFF. The CDR3 bases are TGTGCCAGCAGCCCGAAAAGCCAGGGCCGAGGCGACACTGAAGCTTTCTTT.